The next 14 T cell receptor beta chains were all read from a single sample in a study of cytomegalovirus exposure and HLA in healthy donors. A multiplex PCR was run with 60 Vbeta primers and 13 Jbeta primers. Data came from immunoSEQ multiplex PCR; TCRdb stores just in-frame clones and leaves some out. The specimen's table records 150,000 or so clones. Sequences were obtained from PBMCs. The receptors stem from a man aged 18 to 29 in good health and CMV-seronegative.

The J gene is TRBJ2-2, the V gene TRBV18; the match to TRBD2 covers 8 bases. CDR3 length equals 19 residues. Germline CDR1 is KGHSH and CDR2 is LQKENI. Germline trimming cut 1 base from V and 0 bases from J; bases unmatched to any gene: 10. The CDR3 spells CASSPQGLAGRANTGELFF. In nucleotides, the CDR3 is TGTGCCAGCTCACCACAGGGGCTAGCGGGCCGCGCGAACACCGGGGAGCTGTTTTTT.

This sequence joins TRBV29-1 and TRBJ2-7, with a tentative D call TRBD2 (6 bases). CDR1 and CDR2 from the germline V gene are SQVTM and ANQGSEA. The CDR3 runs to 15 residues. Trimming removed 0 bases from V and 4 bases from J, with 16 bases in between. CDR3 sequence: CSVEDWETRGYEQYF. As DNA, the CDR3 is TGCAGCGTTGAAGATTGGGAGACACGGGGGTACGAGCAGTACTTC.

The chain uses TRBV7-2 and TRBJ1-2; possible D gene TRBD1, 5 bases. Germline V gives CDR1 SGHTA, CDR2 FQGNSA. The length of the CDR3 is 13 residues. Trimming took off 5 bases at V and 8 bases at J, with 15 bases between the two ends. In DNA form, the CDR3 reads TGTGCCAGCAGCGATGACAGCTACGGGGGCTACACCTTC. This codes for CASSDDSYGGYTF.

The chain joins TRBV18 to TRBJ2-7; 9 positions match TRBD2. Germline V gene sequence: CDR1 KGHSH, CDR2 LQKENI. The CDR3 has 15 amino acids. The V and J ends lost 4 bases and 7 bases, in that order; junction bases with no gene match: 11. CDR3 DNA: TGTGCCAGCTCACTGCCGGGACTAGCCTCTCTTGAGCAGTACTTC. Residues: CASSLPGLASLEQYF.

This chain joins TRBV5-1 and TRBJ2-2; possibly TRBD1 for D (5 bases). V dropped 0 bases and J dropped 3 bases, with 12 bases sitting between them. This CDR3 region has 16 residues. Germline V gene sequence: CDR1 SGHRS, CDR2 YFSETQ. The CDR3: CASSLGREKYTGELFF. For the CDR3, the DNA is TGCGCCAGCAGCTTGGGCAGGGAAAAGTACACCGGGGAGCTGTTTTTT.

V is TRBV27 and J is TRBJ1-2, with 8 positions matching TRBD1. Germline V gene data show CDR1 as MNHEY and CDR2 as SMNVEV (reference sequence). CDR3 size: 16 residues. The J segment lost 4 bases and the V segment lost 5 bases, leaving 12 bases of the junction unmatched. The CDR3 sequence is CASSPQPGTGGYGYTF. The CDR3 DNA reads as TGTGCCAGCAGTCCACAACCGGGGACAGGCGGCTATGGCTACACCTTC.

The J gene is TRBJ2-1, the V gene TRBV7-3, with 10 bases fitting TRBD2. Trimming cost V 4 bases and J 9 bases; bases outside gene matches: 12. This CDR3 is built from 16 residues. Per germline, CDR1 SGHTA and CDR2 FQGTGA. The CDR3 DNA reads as TGTGCCAGCAGCTACGAGAGCGGGGGGGTGGCAGGTGAGCAGTTCTTC. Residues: CASSYESGGVAGEQFF.

CDR3 bases: TGTGCCAGCAGTAGGGGGCGGGAGACCCAGTACTTC. This encodes CASSRGRETQYF. The chain employs TRBV2 and TRBJ2-5, with TRBD1 matching over 7 bases. Losses at the gene ends were 5 bases for V and 5 bases for J; bases not matched to a gene: 2. Germline values: CDR1 SNHLY, CDR2 FYNNEI. This CDR3 has 12 amino acids.

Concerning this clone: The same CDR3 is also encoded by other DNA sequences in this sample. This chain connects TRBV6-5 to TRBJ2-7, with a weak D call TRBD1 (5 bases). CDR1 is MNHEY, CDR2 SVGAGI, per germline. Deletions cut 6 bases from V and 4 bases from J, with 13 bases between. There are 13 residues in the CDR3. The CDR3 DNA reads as TGTGCCAGCAGCTACCGAAGGGGATACGAGCAGTACTTC. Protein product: CASSYRRGYEQYF.

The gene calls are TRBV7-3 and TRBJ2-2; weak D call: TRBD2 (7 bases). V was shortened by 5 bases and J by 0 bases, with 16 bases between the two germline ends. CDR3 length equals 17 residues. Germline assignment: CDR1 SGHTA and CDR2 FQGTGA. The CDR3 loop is CASSAGRGLPNTGELFF. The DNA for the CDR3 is TGTGCCAGCAGCGCCGGGCGGGGGCTGCCGAACACCGGGGAGCTGTTTTTT.

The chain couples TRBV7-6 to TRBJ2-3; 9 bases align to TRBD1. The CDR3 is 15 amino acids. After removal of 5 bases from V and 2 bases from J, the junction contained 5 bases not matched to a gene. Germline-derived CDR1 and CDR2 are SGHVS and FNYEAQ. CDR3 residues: CASSQGQGITDTQYF. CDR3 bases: TGTGCCAGCAGCCAGGGACAGGGTATCACAGATACGCAGTATTTT. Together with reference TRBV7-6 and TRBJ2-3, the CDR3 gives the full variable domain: GAGVSQSPRYKVTKRGQDVALRCDPISGHVSLYWYRQALGQGPEFLTYFNYEAQQDKSGLPNDRFSAERPEGSISTLTIQRTEQRDSAMYRCASSQGQGITDTQYFGPGTRLTVL.

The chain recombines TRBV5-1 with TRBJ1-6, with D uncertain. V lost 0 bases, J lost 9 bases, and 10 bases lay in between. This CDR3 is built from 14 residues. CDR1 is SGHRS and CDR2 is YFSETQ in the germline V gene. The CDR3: CASSLGESTSPLHF. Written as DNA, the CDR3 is TGCGCCAGCAGCTTGGGGGAGTCCACTTCACCCCTCCACTTT.

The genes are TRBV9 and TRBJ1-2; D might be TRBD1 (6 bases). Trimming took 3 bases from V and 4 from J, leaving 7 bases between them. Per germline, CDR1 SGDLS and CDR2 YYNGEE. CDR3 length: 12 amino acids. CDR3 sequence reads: CASSEDSYGYTF. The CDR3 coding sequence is TGTGCCAGCAGCGAGGACAGCTATGGCTACACCTTC.

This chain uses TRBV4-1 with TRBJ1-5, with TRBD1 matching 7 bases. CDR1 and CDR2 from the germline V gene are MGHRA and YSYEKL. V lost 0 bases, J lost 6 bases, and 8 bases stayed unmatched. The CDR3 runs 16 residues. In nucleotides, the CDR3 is TGCGCCAGCAGCCAAGAACGAGGGGGCTACGGTCAGCCCCAGCATTTT. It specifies CASSQERGGYGQPQHF.